The T cell receptor (beta chain) described here comes from a study of T cell responses to AZD1222 COVID-19 vaccine. Study-level results: Donor demographics were predominantly white British with a female majority; clonal diversity may be underestimated. Only 5 to 7 AZD1222 recipients tested seropositive at baseline. Only after the peak T cell response were repertoires sampled.

Details on this clone: What it binds is not known.

CDR1 is SNHLY, CDR2 FYNNEI, per germline. The CDR3 consists of 13 residues. V dropped 4 bases and J dropped 0 bases, with 3 bases sitting between them. Assay: immunoSEQ multiplex PCR; the TCRdb copy retains only in-frame clones and omits some. The sample holds 130,000 to 150,000 clones, 75% to 95% seen once. J is TRBJ1-4 and V is TRBV2, with unresolved D. The source is an adult in good health. The sequenced sample was peripheral blood, obtained on day 0 of MenACWY control vaccination. This chain's CDR3 is CASSAPTNEKLFF. CDR3 coding DNA: TGTGCCAGCAGTGCTCCAACTAATGAAAAACTGTTTTTT.